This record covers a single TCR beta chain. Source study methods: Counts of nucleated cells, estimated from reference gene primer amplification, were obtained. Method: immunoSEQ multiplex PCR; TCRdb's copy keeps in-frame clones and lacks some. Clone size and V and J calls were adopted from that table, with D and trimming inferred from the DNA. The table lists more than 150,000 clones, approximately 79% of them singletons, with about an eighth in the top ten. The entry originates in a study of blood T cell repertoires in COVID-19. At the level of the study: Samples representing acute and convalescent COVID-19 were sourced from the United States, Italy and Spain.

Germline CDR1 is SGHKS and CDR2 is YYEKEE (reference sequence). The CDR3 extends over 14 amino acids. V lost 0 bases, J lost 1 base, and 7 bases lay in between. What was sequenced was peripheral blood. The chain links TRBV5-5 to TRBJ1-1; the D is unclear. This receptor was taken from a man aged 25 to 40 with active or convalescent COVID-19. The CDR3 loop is CASSLASGNTEAFF. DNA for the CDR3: TGTGCCAGCAGCTTGGCTTCGGGGAACACTGAAGCTTTCTTT.